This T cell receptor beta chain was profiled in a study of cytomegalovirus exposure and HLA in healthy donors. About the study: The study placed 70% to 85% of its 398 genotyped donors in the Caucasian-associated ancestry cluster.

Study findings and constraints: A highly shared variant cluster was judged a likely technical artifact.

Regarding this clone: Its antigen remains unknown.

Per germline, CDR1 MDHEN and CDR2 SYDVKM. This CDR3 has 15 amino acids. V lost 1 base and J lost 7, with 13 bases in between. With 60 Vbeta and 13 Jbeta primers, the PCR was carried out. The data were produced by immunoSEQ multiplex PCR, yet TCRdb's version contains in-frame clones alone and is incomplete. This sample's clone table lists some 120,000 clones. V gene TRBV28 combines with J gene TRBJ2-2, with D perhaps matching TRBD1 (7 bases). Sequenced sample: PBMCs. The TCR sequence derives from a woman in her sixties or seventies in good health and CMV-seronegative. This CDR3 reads CASSLSTGRIGELFF. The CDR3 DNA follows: TGTGCCAGCAGTTTATCGACAGGGAGGATCGGGGAGCTGTTTTTT.